The 17 T cell receptor beta chains below were found in one sample sequenced in a study of T cells expressing NK-cell markers (dated by TCRdb to 2018 to 2021). Libraries were built with 5' RACE. This sample was sequenced with an Illumina HiSeq 2000. TCRdb reprocessed the reads and assigns one entry to each CDR3 protein sequence, leaving out DNA. The table kept for this sample lists about 120,000 distinct CDR3 sequences. About 18% of the sample goes to the ten largest clones. Sequenced input: blood T cells: a sorted CD56 or NKG2C T cell subset, CD4+ or CD8+ T cells, or bulk PBMC T cells (not recorded which). Receptors originate from a woman between 18 and 69 years old in good health.

The V call is TRBV11-2, the J call TRBJ2-1. From germline, CDR1 is SGHAT and CDR2 FQNNGV. This CDR3 comprises 14 residues. CDR3 sequence: CASSLGEAYNEQFF.

The chain combines TRBV10-2 with TRBJ2-2; TCRdb proposes TRBD1, but this gene call is untestable without DNA. Germline loops: CDR1 WSHSY, CDR2 SAAADI. The CDR3 extends over 14 amino acids. CDR3 in amino acids: CASSEYRGREELFF.

The chain recombines TRBV7-9 with TRBJ2-3; TCRdb reports TRBD2, a call that lacks DNA to check it against. Germline V gives CDR1 SEHNR, CDR2 FQNEAQ (reference sequence). The CDR3 loop spans 16 amino acids. The chain's CDR3 is CASSPPLAGGALTQYF.

This chain uses TRBV4-3 with TRBJ2-5; TCRdb's D call of TRBD1 is untestable without DNA. CDR3 length equals 15 residues. The germline V gene has CDR1 LGHNA and CDR2 YSLEER. CDR3 amino acids: CASSQEDREGETQYF.

CDR3 sequence: CASSDSGTSGYNEQFF. The V and J genes are TRBV6-4 and TRBJ2-1; the TCRdb call, TRBD2, lacks DNA for checking. Germline loops: CDR1 MRHNA, CDR2 SNTAGT. The CDR3 totals 16 residues.

This chain connects TRBV16 to TRBJ1-1. CDR3 size: 14 residues. The germline V gene has CDR1 KGHSY and CDR2 FQNENV. CDR3 loop: CASSQLVGNTEAFF.

V and J are TRBV28 and TRBJ2-7; TCRdb names TRBD1, which stays unverified in the absence of DNA. Germline-derived CDR1 and CDR2 are MDHEN and SYDVKM. The CDR3 is 12 amino acids. CDR3 amino acids: CASNPRGYEQYF.

The J gene is TRBJ2-2, the V gene TRBV20-1. The CDR3 length is 18 residues. Germline lookup yields CDR1 DFQATT and CDR2 SNEGSKA (reference sequence). CDR3 protein: CSARDYPSETSLTGELFF.

The chain is built from TRBV20-1 and TRBJ2-3; there is no DNA to check the TCRdb D call of TRBD1. The CDR3 spans 14 residues. The germline gives CDR1 DFQATT, CDR2 SNEGSKA (reference sequence). CDR3 amino acids: CSARLRDTTDTQYF.

CDR3 sequence: CASSDRGLSYEQYF. The rearrangement links TRBV12-3 or TRBV12-4 to TRBJ2-7; TCRdb selects TRBD1, and the lack of DNA leaves this call unchecked. This CDR3 spans 14 amino acids.

The V and J genes are TRBV11-2 and TRBJ1-4; TCRdb proposes TRBD1, but this gene call is untestable without DNA. CDR3 length: 19 amino acids. Germline CDR1 reads SGHAT; CDR2 reads FQNNGV. CDR3 region: CASSHTSGTGSSTNEKLFF.

The chain's CDR3 is CSAEGSDNQHQHF. The chain joins TRBV20-1 to TRBJ1-5. This CDR3 spans 13 amino acids. Per the germline V gene, CDR1 is DFQATT and CDR2 is SNEGSKA (reference sequence).

The CDR3 loop is CASSTDYESGANVLTF. J is TRBJ2-6 and V is TRBV27; TCRdb's D call of TRBD2 is untestable without DNA. This CDR3 contains 16 residues. The germline CDR1 and CDR2 sequences are MNHEY and SMNVEV (reference sequence).

The chain carries TRBV12-3 or TRBV12-4 and TRBJ2-3; TCRdb reports TRBD2, a call that lacks DNA to check it against. The CDR3 extends over 15 amino acids. The CDR3 sequence: CASANGISSTDTQYF.

The chain carries TRBV28 and TRBJ2-1; TCRdb calls TRBD1, which cannot be checked without DNA. CDR3 size: 13 residues. The germline V gene has CDR1 MDHEN and CDR2 SYDVKM. Here the CDR3 reads CASSEDGRNEQFF.

This chain joins TRBV4-3 and TRBJ2-7; absent DNA, TCRdb's TRBD2 call cannot be checked. The CDR3 consists of 18 residues. Germline values: CDR1 LGHNA, CDR2 YSLEER. The CDR3 protein is CASSQDAIAGEVSYEQYF.

The chain joins TRBV20-1 to TRBJ2-1; without DNA, the TCRdb call of TRBD2 cannot be checked. Germline values: CDR1 DFQATT, CDR2 SNEGSKA (reference sequence). This CDR3 contains 15 residues. The CDR3 spells CSARAGTSSYNEQFF.